This T cell receptor beta chain was observed in a study of Graves' ophthalmopathy and Graves' hyperthyroidism. This clonotype was recorded many times. The authors amplified TCR beta CDR3 regions, and they did so from RNA transcripts for repertoire sequencing. The library came from an HTBI-primed first-round RT-PCR and a second-round multiplex PCR. TCRdb ran MiXCR on the multiplex PCR reads and lists one entry per CDR3 protein. This repertoire shows around 670,000 distinct CDR3 sequences, roughly two fifths found once; its top ten account for less than 55%. The authors diagnosed from clinical symptoms, serum thyroxine, TRAb, thyroid ultrasound and orbital computed tomography. The PBMCs originated from over 9 ml of fresh peripheral blood. CDR1 SGHTA and CDR2 FQGNSA come from the germline V gene. V shed 5 bases, J shed 10 bases, and the junction held 6 bases outside the gene matches. The CDR3 has 14 amino acids.

This chain joins TRBV7-2 and TRBJ1-6; 9 nucleotides line up with TRBD1. This sequence originates from an adult man with Graves' ophthalmopathy. Input material: peripheral blood. In DNA form, the CDR3 reads TGTGCCAGCAGCGAGGGACAGGGCTGGTCACCCCTCCACTTT. It is translated as CASSEGQGWSPLHF.